The T cell receptor (beta chain) under discussion was sequenced for a study of beta chain features in type 1 diabetes. Study-wide results and limits: Type 1 diabetes patients had fewer VDJ junction insertions and more deletions. Moderate yet significant TCRB CDR3 shortening was seen in Type 1 diabetes patients in all four CD4+ subsets.

TCRB transcripts that were expressed got sequenced, as all of the isolated RNA had been reverse transcribed. Data came from immunoSEQ multiplex PCR; TCRdb stores just in-frame clones and leaves some out. The sample includes under 350,000 clones, 13% to 15% of them seen just once. Approximately 0.11 L of blood, on average, came from one heparinised draw per donor. V shed 0 bases and J 2 bases; nucleotides not matched to a gene: 3. Germline CDR1 reads SGHRS; CDR2 reads YFSETQ. CDR3 length: 15 residues. With regard to this clone: Its antigen remains unidentified.

This rearrangement joins TRBV5-1 to TRBJ2-3; 7 bases match TRBD2. This TCR was sampled from a man aged 25-45 years with type 1 diabetes. Sequences were obtained from naive CD4+ T cells from blood. The CDR3 DNA reads as TGCGCCAGCAGCTTGGGAAGCGGGGACACAGATACGCAGTATTTT. It codes for CASSLGSGDTDTQYF. Using reference TRBV5-1 and TRBJ2-3 for the parts outside the CDR3, the full variable domain is KAGVTQTPRYLIKTRGQQVTLSCSPISGHRSVSWYQQTPGQGLQFLFEYFSETQRNKGNFPGRFSGRQFSNSRSEMNVSTLELGDSALYLCASSLGSGDTDTQYFGPGTRLTVL.